What follows are 11 T cell receptor beta chains derived from one specimen sequenced in a study of T cells in Graves' hyperthyroidism and ophthalmopathy. Amplified TCR beta CDR3 regions came from RNA transcripts. Using the HTBI primer set, a first-round RT-PCR was run on the TCR CDR3. TCRdb redid the calling of the multiplex PCR reads with MiXCR, one entry per CDR3 protein. The data show 660,000 or so distinct CDR3 sequences, roughly 45% seen once. The source material was peripheral blood or thyroid tissue (not recorded which). Receptor source: an adult man with Graves' disease, either hyperthyroidism or ophthalmopathy (not recorded which).

The table lists this clonotype with a few counts. V gene TRBV12-3 or TRBV12-4 combines with J gene TRBJ2-6, with D maybe TRBD1 (5 bases). The CDR3 contains 20 residues. The V end lost 2 bases, the J end lost 0 bases, and 20 bases lay between the germline ends. The CDR3 protein is CASSLRRPSSGNSGANVLTF. In DNA form, the CDR3 reads TGTGCCAGCAGTTTAAGGCGTCCTTCGTCAGGGAACTCTGGGGCCAACGTCCTGACTTTC.

The chain is built from TRBV2 and TRBJ1-5, with D possibly being TRBD1 (6 bases). Trimming shortened V by 2 bases and J by 7 bases, and 18 bases separated the two germline ends. Germline lookup yields CDR1 SNHLY and CDR2 FYNNEI. The CDR3 contains 16 residues. The CDR3 loop is CASSERGGGRNQPQHF. CDR3 nucleotides: TGTGCCAGCAGTGAACGCGGGGGGGGCAGAAACCAGCCCCAGCATTTT.

CDR3 nucleotide sequence: TGCAGCGTTGAATCGGAGTTCGGCTATGGCTACACCTTC. This sequence encodes CSVESEFGYGYTF. The rearrangement links TRBV29-1 to TRBJ1-2; D is uncertain. Per germline, CDR1 SQVTM and CDR2 ANQGSEA. V was clipped by 2 bases and J by 4 bases, with 11 bases between them. The CDR3 length is 13 residues.

This clonotype was recorded a few times. The V call is TRBV7-9, the J call TRBJ2-2; 9 bases align to TRBD2. Germline CDR1 is SEHNR and CDR2 is FQNEAQ (reference sequence). The ends lost 5 bases at V and 1 base at J; junction bases unmatched: 2. The CDR3 runs to 15 residues. Here the CDR3 DNA reads TGTGCCAGCAGCCCGACTAGCGGGAACACCGGGGAGCTGTTTTTT. Translating it yields CASSPTSGNTGELFF.

This clonotype has a count of ten or more. The V and J genes are TRBV14 and TRBJ1-1, with unresolved D. The CDR3 extends over 14 amino acids. Germline V gene data show CDR1 as SGHDN and CDR2 as FVKESK. Trimming took 1 base from V and 6 from J, leaving 12 bases between them. The CDR3 region is CASSQGMYGAEAFF. CDR3 bases: TGTGCCAGCAGCCAAGGAATGTATGGGGCTGAAGCTTTCTTT.

This clonotype was observed at least ten times. The chain employs TRBV5-1 and TRBJ1-2; D might be TRBD1 (5 bases). The germline V and J ends were trimmed by 3 bases and 1 base, with 7 bases remaining between them. Germline V gene data show CDR1 as SGHRS and CDR2 as YFSETQ. CDR3 length equals 13 residues. CDR3: CASSSGNNYGYTF. The CDR3 coding sequence is TGCGCCAGCAGCTCAGGGAATAACTATGGCTACACCTTC.

Many counts were recorded for this clonotype. This rearrangement joins TRBV15 to TRBJ1-5; 7 bases map to TRBD1. The CDR3 runs to 16 residues. V lost 5 bases and J lost 3; bases outside the gene matches: 10. Germline loops: CDR1 LNHNV, CDR2 YYDKDF (reference sequence). The CDR3 loop is CATSPGPGTANQPQHF. For the CDR3, the DNA is TGTGCCACCAGCCCCGGCCCCGGGACAGCCAATCAGCCCCAGCATTTT.

CDR3 nucleotide sequence: TGTGCCACCAGTAGCCCTCGGGAGGGGTGGTCCCAAGAGACCCAGTACTTC. Translated: CATSSPREGWSQETQYF. The V gene is TRBV15, the J gene TRBJ2-5; 8 bases agree with TRBD2. The trim removed 6 bases at V and 1 base at J, leaving 13 bases unmatched. This CDR3 comprises 17 residues. CDR1 is LNHNV and CDR2 is YYDKDF in the germline V gene (reference sequence).

On this clonotype: A clone one base away is much larger, so this may be a read error. The J gene is TRBJ2-7, the V gene TRBV2, with D perhaps TRBD1 or TRBD2 (5 bases each). The germline gives CDR1 SNHLY, CDR2 FYNNEI. This CDR3 contains 13 residues. V gave up 6 bases and J gave up 0 bases, with 9 bases separating them. The chain's CDR3 is CASSRGRSYEQYF. In nucleotides, the CDR3 is TGTGCCAGCAGCCGGGGCCGCTCCTACGAGCAGTACTTC.

The DNA of the CDR3 is TGTGCCAGCAGTGATGGGGCAGGGAGGTATGGCTACACCTTC. Its translation is CASSDGAGRYGYTF. The chain carries TRBV2 and TRBJ1-2; weak D call: TRBD1 (5 bases). CDR3 length equals 14 residues. Germline V gene sequence: CDR1 SNHLY, CDR2 FYNNEI. The V and J ends lost 3 bases and 5 bases respectively, with 13 bases between them.

This clonotype was seen repeatedly, ten times or more. The CDR3 DNA reads TGTGCCAGTAATACCGGGACAGCTGATAACTATGGCTACACCTTC. Its protein product is CASNTGTADNYGYTF. The chain joins TRBV19 to TRBJ1-2; 7 bases agree with TRBD1. CDR1 is LNHDA, CDR2 SQIVND, per germline (reference sequence). Trimming removed 7 bases from V and 1 base from J; junction bases left unmatched: 9. The CDR3 is made up of 15 amino acids.